The 5 T cell receptor beta chains below all came from one sample that was sequenced in a study of blood T cell repertoires in COVID-19. The method was immunoSEQ multiplex PCR; TCRdb's version includes in-frame clones alone and lacks a portion of them. The sample shows tens of thousands of clones, about 87% of them seen only once. Sequencing was performed on peripheral blood. All receptors come from a man in his fifties with acute or convalescent COVID-19.

The chain couples TRBV5-1 to TRBJ2-3; 12 nucleotides match TRBD2. This CDR3 is built from 15 residues. The V gene end was trimmed by 4 bases and the J gene end by 6 bases; junction bases not matched to a gene: 6. Looked up from germline, CDR1 is SGHRS and CDR2 is YFSETQ. The CDR3 DNA reads TGCGCCAGCAGCGCAGGACTAGCGGGGTTTGATACGCAGTATTTT. This encodes CASSAGLAGFDTQYF.

V is TRBV6-5 and J is TRBJ1-1, with TRBD1 matching over 7 bases. J gave up 7 bases and V 4 bases, and 9 bases lay outside the gene matches. This CDR3 has 14 amino acids. CDR1 MNHEY and CDR2 SVGAGI come from the germline V gene. The CDR3 loop is CASSSRQGNDEAFF. The CDR3 bases are TGTGCCAGCAGTTCCAGACAGGGAAACGATGAAGCTTTCTTT.

The chain carries TRBV7-2 and TRBJ1-5; D gene uncertain. This CDR3 spans 13 amino acids. The germline V gene has CDR1 SGHTA and CDR2 FQGNSA. The ends were cut back, 2 bases at V and 3 bases at J, with 5 bases in the middle. This chain's CDR3 is CASSLFNNQPQHF. The DNA for the CDR3 is TGTGCCAGCAGCTTATTCAACAATCAGCCCCAGCATTTT.

The chain recombines TRBV28 with TRBJ2-5; D possibly corresponds to TRBD1 (5 bases). The CDR3 consists of 14 residues. Germline V gene data show CDR1 as MDHEN and CDR2 as SYDVKM. V lost 8 bases, J lost 4 bases, and 17 bases lay in between. The CDR3 region has the DNA TGTGCCAGCTGGCCCCAGGGAACAGGAGAGACCCAGTACTTC. It encodes CASWPQGTGETQYF.

The V gene is TRBV5-1, the J gene TRBJ1-6; possibly TRBD1 for D (6 bases). Germline-derived CDR1 and CDR2 are SGHRS and YFSETQ. With 0 bases removed from V and 9 bases from J, the gap between germline ends came to 7 bases. The CDR3 spans 13 residues. The CDR3 is CASSLAGVSPLHF. CDR3 DNA sequence: TGCGCCAGCAGCTTGGCAGGGGTTTCACCCCTCCACTTT. Drawing the rest from reference TRBV5-1 and TRBJ1-6, the complete variable domain is KAGVTQTPRYLIKTRGQQVTLSCSPISGHRSVSWYQQTPGQGLQFLFEYFSETQRNKGNFPGRFSGRQFSNSRSEMNVSTLELGDSALYLCASSLAGVSPLHFGNGTRLTVT.